This is a list of T cell receptor beta chains from one sample in a study of low-dose radiotherapy and immunotherapy resistance in tumors. One entry per CDR3 protein results from TCRdb running MiXCR on the reads. In the table there are approximately 90,000 distinct CDR3 sequences, over 15% of which are singletons. Here the sequenced sample was PBMCs, taken before treatment. These TCRs come from a male donor with prostate cancer. Each CDR3 is given with its conserved first and last residue. Fields, in order: V gene, D gene, clone size, J gene, CDR3 DNA, CDR3 protein. A D gene is named only where the DNA matches it firmly. Rows may omit the clone size; those that give it use once, few, many or a size class.

v_call: TRBV12-3/TRBV12-4; d_call: -; clone_size: many; j_call: TRBJ1-5; cdr3_nt: TGTGCCAGCGGCTTTCAGGGGAATCAGCCCCAGCATTTT; cdr3_aa: CASGFQGNQPQHF
v_call: TRBV19; d_call: TRBD1; clone_size: many; j_call: TRBJ1-5; cdr3_nt: TGTGCCAGTAAGGGGACAGGCGGTTTCAGCAATCAGCCCCAGCATTTT; cdr3_aa: CASKGTGGFSNQPQHF
v_call: TRBV29-1; d_call: -; clone_size: many; j_call: TRBJ2-6; cdr3_nt: TGCAGCGAGGGACGGTACAGCTCTGGGGCCAACGTCCTGACTTTC; cdr3_aa: CSEGRYSSGANVLTF
v_call: TRBV20-1; d_call: -; clone_size: many; j_call: TRBJ2-7; cdr3_nt: TGCAGTGCTAGAGATCTGGCAGGGGTCAACGAGCAGTACTTC; cdr3_aa: CSARDLAGVNEQYF
v_call: TRBV7-2; d_call: -; clone_size: -; j_call: TRBJ2-5; cdr3_nt: TGTGCCAGCAGCTTTGATCTGGAGGAGACCCAGTACTTC; cdr3_aa: CASSFDLEETQYF
v_call: TRBV19; d_call: TRBD1; clone_size: many; j_call: TRBJ2-2; cdr3_nt: TGTGCCAGTAGTTCCGGGACAGGGGGCCTCGGGGAGCTGTTTTTT; cdr3_aa: CASSSGTGGLGELFF
v_call: TRBV5-4; d_call: -; clone_size: many; j_call: TRBJ1-1; cdr3_nt: TGTGCCAGCATGCTCCGCGGGTCGGGCACTGAAGCTTTCTTT; cdr3_aa: CASMLRGSGTEAFF
v_call: TRBV12-3/TRBV12-4; d_call: TRBD2; clone_size: many; j_call: TRBJ2-7; cdr3_nt: TGTGCCAGCAGTGCCGCGGGGGGGGACTGGCGCGAGCAGTACTTC; cdr3_aa: CASSAAGGDWREQYF
v_call: TRBV7-3; d_call: TRBD2; clone_size: -; j_call: TRBJ2-3; cdr3_nt: TGTGCCAGCAGCGCGGGACTAGCGGGGGCCGCAGATACGCAGTATTTT; cdr3_aa: CASSAGLAGAADTQYF
v_call: TRBV4-1; d_call: -; clone_size: many; j_call: TRBJ2-5; cdr3_nt: TGCGCCAGCAGCCAAGTTATCGTAGAGACCCAGTACTTC; cdr3_aa: CASSQVIVETQYF
v_call: TRBV5-4; d_call: TRBD2; clone_size: many; j_call: TRBJ2-1; cdr3_nt: TGTGCCAGCAGCTTGGTTGGGGGGGGAGTCAATGAGCAGTTCTTC; cdr3_aa: CASSLVGGGVNEQFF
v_call: TRBV5-1; d_call: -; clone_size: many; j_call: TRBJ1-2; cdr3_nt: TGCGCCAGCAGCTTGGACGGGCTGCCTGGCTACACCTTC; cdr3_aa: CASSLDGLPGYTF
v_call: TRBV4-1; d_call: -; clone_size: once; j_call: TRBJ2-6; cdr3_nt: TGCGCCAGCAGCCTCGGGGGCTCTGGGGCCAACGTCCTGACTTTC; cdr3_aa: CASSLGGSGANVLTF
v_call: TRBV14; d_call: -; clone_size: many; j_call: TRBJ2-3; cdr3_nt: TGTGCCAGCAGCCAAGAAGGGGGGCTTATCACAGATACGCAGTATTTT; cdr3_aa: CASSQEGGLITDTQYF
v_call: TRBV15; d_call: -; clone_size: -; j_call: TRBJ1-4; cdr3_nt: TGTGCCACCAGCAGAGTCGGGGCCACAACTAATGAAAAACTGTTTTTT; cdr3_aa: CATSRVGATTNEKLFF
v_call: TRBV9; d_call: -; clone_size: many; j_call: TRBJ2-3; cdr3_nt: TGTGCCAGCAGCGCCGATAGCGGCAGCACAGATACGCAGTATTTT; cdr3_aa: CASSADSGSTDTQYF
v_call: TRBV19; d_call: -; clone_size: many; j_call: TRBJ2-5; cdr3_nt: TGTGCCAGTAGGAGGGACGAGACCCAGTACTTC; cdr3_aa: CASRRDETQYF
v_call: TRBV5-6; d_call: -; clone_size: -; j_call: TRBJ2-1; cdr3_nt: TGTGCCAGCAGCTTGGCCGCCAATGAGCAGTTCTTC; cdr3_aa: CASSLAANEQFF
v_call: TRBV12-3/TRBV12-4; d_call: TRBD2; clone_size: many; j_call: TRBJ2-5; cdr3_nt: TGTGCCAGCAGGCCCTCACCGGGACTAGCTCGAGAGACCCAGTACTTC; cdr3_aa: CASRPSPGLARETQYF
v_call: TRBV5-4; d_call: -; clone_size: once; j_call: TRBJ2-5; cdr3_nt: TGTGCCAGCAGCCCGGGGAGTATCCAAGAGACCCAGTACTTC; cdr3_aa: CASSPGSIQETQYF
v_call: TRBV28; d_call: TRBD2; clone_size: many; j_call: TRBJ2-5; cdr3_nt: TGCGCGGGGGGGGCGCAAGAGACCCAGTACTTC; cdr3_aa: CAGGAQETQYF
v_call: TRBV2; d_call: TRBD1; clone_size: many; j_call: TRBJ1-4; cdr3_nt: TGTGCCAGCAGTGAAATGGCAGGGGGGAATGAAAAACTGTTTTTT; cdr3_aa: CASSEMAGGNEKLFF